A single sample is the source of the 19 T cell receptor beta chains below, sequenced in a study of somatic mutations in cytotoxic T cells in rheumatoid arthritis. Generated by immunoSEQ multiplex PCR, the TCRdb table keeps only in-frame clones and is missing some. The sample has around 15,000 clones, 79% seen once. What was sequenced was CD8+ T cells sorted from blood. These TCRs come from an adult with rheumatoid arthritis.

This chain links TRBV7-9 with TRBJ2-5, with 8 bases identical to TRBD2. The V and J ends lost 2 bases and 4 bases, in that order; junction bases with no gene match: 12. CDR3 length equals 17 residues. CDR1 SEHNR and CDR2 FQNEAQ come from the germline V gene (reference sequence). The DNA of the CDR3 is TGTGCCAGCAGCTTATCAGAAGCGGGAGTCTCGGGAGAGACCCAGTACTTC. Translating gives CASSLSEAGVSGETQYF. Variable domain in full (rest from reference TRBV7-9 and TRBJ2-5): DTGVSQNPRHKITKRGQNVTFRCDPISEHNRLYWYRQTLGQGPEFLTYFQNEAQLEKSRLLSDRFSAERPKGSFSTLEIQRTEQGDSAMYLCASSLSEAGVSGETQYFGPGTRLLVL.

This chain uses TRBV9 with TRBJ2-1; D remains ambiguous. The ends were cut back, 0 bases at V and 10 bases at J, with 14 bases in the middle. This CDR3 contains 14 residues. Per the germline V gene, CDR1 is SGDLS and CDR2 is YYNGEE. The CDR3 DNA reads as TGTGCCAGCAGCGTAGGACCGGCCGCCTGGGAGCAGTTCTTC. It is translated as CASSVGPAAWEQFF.

This chain connects TRBV7-9 to TRBJ1-1; D is ambiguous. Germline-derived CDR1 and CDR2 are SEHNR and FQNEAQ (reference sequence). V lost 2 bases and J lost 4, with 5 bases in between. The length of the CDR3 is 12 residues. CDR3 sequence: CASSLWVTEAFF. Written as DNA, the CDR3 is TGTGCCAGCAGCTTATGGGTCACTGAAGCTTTCTTT.

This chain joins TRBV7-9 and TRBJ1-2; D remains ambiguous. The CDR3 loop spans 14 amino acids. V was cut by 3 bases and J by 4 bases, with 12 bases left in between. The germline gives CDR1 SEHNR, CDR2 FQNEAQ (reference sequence). The CDR3 here is CASSFAGVGYGYTF. CDR3 sequence (DNA): TGTGCCAGCAGCTTCGCAGGAGTGGGCTATGGCTACACCTTC.

The chain carries TRBV4-1 and TRBJ2-7; 7 bases align to TRBD1. CDR1 is MGHRA and CDR2 is YSYEKL in the germline V gene. The CDR3 has 15 amino acids. V lost 4 bases and J lost 5; bases outside the gene matches: 11. This chain's CDR3 is CASSLHSDRADEQYF. CDR3 coding DNA: TGCGCCAGCAGCCTTCACTCAGACAGGGCGGACGAGCAGTACTTC.

The chain links TRBV2 to TRBJ1-2, with TRBD1 identical over 8 bases. V shed 3 bases, J shed 4 bases, and the junction held 4 bases outside the gene matches. Germline CDR1 is SNHLY and CDR2 is FYNNEI. The length of the CDR3 is 14 residues. The CDR3 DNA is TGTGCCAGCAGTGACGCGACAGGGGTCTATGGCTACACCTTC. Its translation: CASSDATGVYGYTF.

The CDR3 nucleotides are TGTGCCAGCAGCTCAAGAGGCGGCGGCATGAACACTGAAGCTTTCTTT. This gives the protein CASSSRGGGMNTEAFF. This sequence joins TRBV7-9 and TRBJ1-1; D gene uncertain. The CDR3 totals 16 residues. In germline, CDR1 is SEHNR, CDR2 FQNEAQ (reference sequence). V was shortened by 4 bases and J by 0 bases, with 15 bases between the two germline ends.

V is TRBV6-6 and J is TRBJ2-1; perhaps TRBD1 as D (6 bases). Germline V gene data show CDR1 as MNHNY and CDR2 as SVGAGI (reference sequence). Trimming pared 6 bases from V and 2 bases from J, leaving 17 bases between. The CDR3 is made up of 16 amino acids. CDR3 in amino acids: CASRAPGPGAYNEQFF. The CDR3 DNA is TGTGCCAGCAGGGCACCGGGGCCAGGGGCCTACAATGAGCAGTTCTTC.

In this sample, this clone turned up a few times. The genes are TRBV9 and TRBJ1-2, with D hard to call. The germline V gene encodes CDR1 SGDLS and CDR2 YYNGEE. This CDR3 has 13 amino acids. V dropped 0 bases and J dropped 2 bases, with 5 bases sitting between them. CDR3 amino acids: CASSVVLNYGYTF. The CDR3 region has the DNA TGTGCCAGCAGCGTAGTCCTCAACTATGGCTACACCTTC. Combining the CDR3 with reference TRBV9 and TRBJ1-2 gives the whole variable domain DSGVTQTPKHLITATGQRVTLRCSPRSGDLSVYWYQQSLDQGLQFLIQYYNGEERAKGNILERFSAQQFPDLHSELNLSSLELGDSALYFCASSVVLNYGYTFGSGTRLTVV.

This rearrangement joins TRBV4-3 to TRBJ2-1; TRBD2 aligns across 10 bases. This CDR3 spans 18 amino acids. Germline loops: CDR1 LGHNA, CDR2 YSLEER. V shed 1 base and J 4 bases; nucleotides not matched to a gene: 10. In nucleotides, the CDR3 is TGCGCCAGCAGCCAAGTCCGCCTGACTAGCGGGTATTACAATGAGCAGTTCTTC. Its protein is CASSQVRLTSGYYNEQFF.

The J gene is TRBJ1-1, the V gene TRBV27, with D perhaps TRBD1 (6 bases). The length of the CDR3 is 11 residues. V was pared by 7 bases and J by 5 bases, with 8 bases between. Germline-derived CDR1 and CDR2 are MNHEY and SMNVEV (reference sequence). The CDR3 DNA follows: TGTGCCAGCAAGGGGGGGACTGAAGCTTTCTTT. Translating gives CASKGGTEAFF.

This clone was seen only a few times. This rearrangement joins TRBV5-1 to TRBJ2-3, with 10 bases matching TRBD2. J was trimmed by 5 bases and V by 4 bases; bases with no gene match: 7. The CDR3 is 15 residues long. Germline V gives CDR1 SGHRS, CDR2 YFSETQ. For the CDR3, the DNA is TGCGCCAGCAGCGATGGACTAGCGGCGAGAGATACGCAGTATTTT. Its translation is CASSDGLAARDTQYF.

This chain links TRBV7-6 with TRBJ2-7; D is uncertain. Germline lookup yields CDR1 SGHVS and CDR2 FNYEAQ. Trimming shortened V by 4 bases and J by 3 bases, and 7 bases separated the two germline ends. The CDR3 spans 12 residues. Here the CDR3 reads CASSSEYYEQYF. In DNA, the CDR3 is TGTGCCAGCAGCTCCGAATACTACGAGCAGTACTTC.

V usage is TRBV15 and J usage is TRBJ2-5, with unresolved D. Trimming cost V 1 base and J 2 bases, with 8 bases left between them. The CDR3 is 14 amino acids. CDR1 and CDR2 from the germline V gene are LNHNV and YYDKDF (reference sequence). The CDR3 bases are TGTGCCACCAGCAGAGGTCCCGGTCAAGAGACCCAGTACTTC. The encoded protein is CATSRGPGQETQYF.

The J gene is TRBJ1-2, the V gene TRBV5-1; TRBD1 is a possible D gene (6 bases). The germline V gene has CDR1 SGHRS and CDR2 YFSETQ. The CDR3 is 14 amino acids. Trimming took 2 bases from V and 6 from J, leaving 14 bases between them. The CDR3 nucleotides are TGCGCCAGCAGCTTAAGGACAGTGGGGGATGGCTACACCTTC. It yields the protein CASSLRTVGDGYTF.

The chain has TRBV7-9 and TRBJ2-5; D is perhaps TRBD1 (5 bases). V lost 1 base, J lost 2 bases, and 8 bases lay in between. From germline, CDR1 is SEHNR and CDR2 FQNEAQ (reference sequence). The CDR3 sequence is 14 residues long. As DNA, the CDR3 is TGTGCCAGCAGCTTAGGGGGCTCGCAAGAGACCCAGTACTTC. Translating gives CASSLGGSQETQYF.

The chain couples TRBV7-9 to TRBJ1-1; the D gene is possibly TRBD1 (5 bases). The CDR3 loop spans 13 amino acids. Germline values: CDR1 SEHNR, CDR2 FQNEAQ (reference sequence). The V and J ends lost 8 bases and 5 bases respectively, with 15 bases between them. The chain's CDR3 is CASLLVPGTEAFF. CDR3 coding DNA: TGTGCCAGCCTCTTGGTCCCAGGGACTGAAGCTTTCTTT.

The sample holds one count of this clone. The chain has TRBV4-1 and TRBJ2-1; TRBD2 matches 9 bases. Per germline, CDR1 MGHRA and CDR2 YSYEKL. V shed 3 bases and J 5 bases; nucleotides not matched to a gene: 17. This CDR3 is 19 amino acids long. CDR3 sequence (DNA): TGCGCCAGCAGCCAGAATATGGGGACTAGCATTCCGGCCGACAATGAGCAGTTCTTC. Translated, it gives CASSQNMGTSIPADNEQFF.

The chain is built from TRBV5-6 and TRBJ2-1, with D uncertain. Trimming took 0 bases from V and 3 from J, leaving 10 bases between them. Germline V gene lookup returns CDR1 SGHDT and CDR2 YYEEEE. This CDR3 is 15 amino acids long. The CDR3 nucleotides are TGTGCCAGCAGCTTGGACGCAGGCGACTACAATGAGCAGTTCTTC. This gives the protein CASSLDAGDYNEQFF.